This T cell receptor (beta chain) originates from a study of T cells in Graves' hyperthyroidism and ophthalmopathy. On the study more broadly: Peripheral blood draws took place at initial diagnosis, ahead of any treatment. Overall study findings and caveats: Clonotypes that were expanded in thyroid above 0.001 mostly appeared in blood too.

J was trimmed by 4 bases and V by 3 bases; bases with no gene match: 10. Germline-derived CDR1 and CDR2 are SGHRS and YFSETQ. The CDR3 has 16 residues. Amplification yielded TCR beta CDR3 regions, with RNA transcripts as the source. First-round RT-PCR targeting the TCR CDR3 was performed with the HTBI primer set. TCRdb reprocessed the multiplex PCR reads with MiXCR, giving one entry per CDR3 protein. This repertoire shows a few hundred thousand distinct CDR3 sequences, more than 12% found once; its top ten account for less than 15%. This clonotype occurred many times. Its antigen remains unidentified. Patients aged 18 to 65 had newly diagnosed hyperthyroidism that had lasted under 2 months.

Source material: blood. This sequence originates from a middle-aged woman with Graves' hyperthyroidism that later progressed to Graves' ophthalmopathy. V usage is TRBV5-1 and J usage is TRBJ2-3; 8 bases map to TRBD1. CDR3: CASSWGTGQGADTQYF. The CDR3 nucleotides read TGCGCCAGCAGCTGGGGGACAGGACAAGGCGCAGATACGCAGTATTTT. The full variable domain, with the rest looked up from reference TRBV5-1 and TRBJ2-3, is KAGVTQTPRYLIKTRGQQVTLSCSPISGHRSVSWYQQTPGQGLQFLFEYFSETQRNKGNFPGRFSGRQFSNSRSEMNVSTLELGDSALYLCASSWGTGQGADTQYFGPGTRLTVL.